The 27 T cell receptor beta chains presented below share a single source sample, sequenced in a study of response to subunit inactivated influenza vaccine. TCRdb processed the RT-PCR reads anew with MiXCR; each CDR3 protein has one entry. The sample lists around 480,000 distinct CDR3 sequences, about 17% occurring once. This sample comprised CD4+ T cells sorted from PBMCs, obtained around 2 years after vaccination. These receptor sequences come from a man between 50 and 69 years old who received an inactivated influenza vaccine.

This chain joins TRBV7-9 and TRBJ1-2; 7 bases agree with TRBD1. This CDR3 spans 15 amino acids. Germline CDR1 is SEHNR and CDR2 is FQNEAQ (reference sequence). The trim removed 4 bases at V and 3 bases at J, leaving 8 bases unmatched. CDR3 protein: CASSSINRGDYGYTF. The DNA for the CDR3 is TGTGCCAGCAGCTCCATTAACAGGGGAGACTATGGCTACACCTTC.

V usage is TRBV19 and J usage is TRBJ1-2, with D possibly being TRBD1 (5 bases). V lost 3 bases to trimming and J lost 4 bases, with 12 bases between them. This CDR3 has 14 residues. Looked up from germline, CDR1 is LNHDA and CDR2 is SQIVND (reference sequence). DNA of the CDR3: TGTGCCAGTAGTATGGAGCAGGGAGTCTATGGCTACACCTTC. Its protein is CASSMEQGVYGYTF.

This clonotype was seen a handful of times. CDR3 in amino acids: CASTPRRGDEQYF. The CDR3 nucleotides read TGCGCCAGCACCCCCCGGAGGGGGGACGAGCAGTACTTC. This chain connects TRBV4-3 to TRBJ2-7; D possibly matches TRBD1 or TRBD2 (6 bases each). The CDR3 extends over 13 amino acids. V was trimmed by 7 bases and J by 5 bases, leaving 15 bases between them. CDR1 and CDR2 from the germline V gene are LGHNA and YSLEER.

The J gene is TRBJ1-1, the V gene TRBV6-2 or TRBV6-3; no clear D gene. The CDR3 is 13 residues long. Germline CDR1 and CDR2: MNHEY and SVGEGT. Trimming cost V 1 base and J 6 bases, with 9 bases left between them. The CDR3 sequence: CASSYFLAPEAFF. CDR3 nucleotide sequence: TGTGCCAGCAGTTACTTCCTGGCCCCTGAAGCTTTCTTT.

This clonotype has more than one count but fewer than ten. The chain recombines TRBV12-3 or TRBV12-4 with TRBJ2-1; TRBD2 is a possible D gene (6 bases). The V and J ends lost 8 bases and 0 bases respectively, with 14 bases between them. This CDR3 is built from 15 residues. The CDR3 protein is CASGDSGSSYNEQFF. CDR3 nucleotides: TGTGCCAGCGGAGATAGCGGTAGCTCCTACAATGAGCAGTTCTTC.

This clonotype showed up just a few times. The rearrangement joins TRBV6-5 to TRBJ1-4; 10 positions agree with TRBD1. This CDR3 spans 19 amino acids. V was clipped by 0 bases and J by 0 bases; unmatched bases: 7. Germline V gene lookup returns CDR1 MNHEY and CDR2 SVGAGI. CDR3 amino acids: CASSYSSGTGDATNEKLFF. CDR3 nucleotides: TGTGCCAGCAGTTACTCGTCCGGGACAGGGGACGCAACTAATGAAAAACTGTTTTTT.

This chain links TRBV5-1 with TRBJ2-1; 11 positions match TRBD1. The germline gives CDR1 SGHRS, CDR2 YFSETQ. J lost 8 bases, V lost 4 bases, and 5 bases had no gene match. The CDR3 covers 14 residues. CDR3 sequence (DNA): TGCGCCAGCAGCAGGACAGGGGGCGGGGATGAGCAGTTCTTC. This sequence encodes CASSRTGGGDEQFF.

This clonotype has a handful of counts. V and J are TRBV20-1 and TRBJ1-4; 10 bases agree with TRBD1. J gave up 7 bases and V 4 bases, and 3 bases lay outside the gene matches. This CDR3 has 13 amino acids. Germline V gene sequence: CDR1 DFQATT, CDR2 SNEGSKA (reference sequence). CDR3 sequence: CSAMGQGSEKLFF. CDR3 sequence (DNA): TGCAGTGCTATGGGACAGGGGTCTGAAAAACTGTTTTTT.

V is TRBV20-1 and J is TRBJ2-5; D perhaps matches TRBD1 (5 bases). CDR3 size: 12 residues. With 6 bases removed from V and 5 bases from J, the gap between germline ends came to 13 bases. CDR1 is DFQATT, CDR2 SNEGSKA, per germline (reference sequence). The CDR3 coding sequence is TGCAGTGCCCACCAGGGTCCGGAGACCCAGTACTTC. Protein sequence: CSAHQGPETQYF.

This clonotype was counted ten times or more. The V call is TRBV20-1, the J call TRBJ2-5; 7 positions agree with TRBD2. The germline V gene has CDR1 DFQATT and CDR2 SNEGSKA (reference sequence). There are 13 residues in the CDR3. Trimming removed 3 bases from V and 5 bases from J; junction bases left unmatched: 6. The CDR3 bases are TGCAGTGCTAGCCGGACTAGTCAGGAGACCCAGTACTTC. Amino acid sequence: CSASRTSQETQYF.

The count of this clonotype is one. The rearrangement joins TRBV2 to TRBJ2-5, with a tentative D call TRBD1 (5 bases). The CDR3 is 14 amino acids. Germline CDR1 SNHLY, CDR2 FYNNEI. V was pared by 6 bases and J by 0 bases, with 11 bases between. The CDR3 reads CASSADRNQETQYF. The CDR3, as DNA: TGTGCCAGCAGCGCCGACAGAAACCAAGAGACCCAGTACTTC.

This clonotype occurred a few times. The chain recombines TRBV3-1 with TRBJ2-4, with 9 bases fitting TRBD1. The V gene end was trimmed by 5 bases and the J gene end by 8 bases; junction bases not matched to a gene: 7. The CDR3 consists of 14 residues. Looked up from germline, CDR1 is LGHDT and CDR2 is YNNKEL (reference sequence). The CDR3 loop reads CASSFRDRADIQYF. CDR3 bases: TGTGCCAGCAGCTTCCGGGACAGGGCGGACATTCAGTACTTC.

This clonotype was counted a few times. The CDR3 here is CATSSQQGMGQPQHF. The CDR3, as DNA: TGTGCCACCAGCAGTCAACAGGGGATGGGGCAGCCCCAGCATTTT. The chain links TRBV15 to TRBJ1-5; 7 bases map to TRBD1. The CDR3 extends over 15 amino acids. J gave up 7 bases and V 3 bases, and 9 bases lay outside the gene matches. The V gene's germline CDR1 is LNHNV and CDR2 YYDKDF (reference sequence).

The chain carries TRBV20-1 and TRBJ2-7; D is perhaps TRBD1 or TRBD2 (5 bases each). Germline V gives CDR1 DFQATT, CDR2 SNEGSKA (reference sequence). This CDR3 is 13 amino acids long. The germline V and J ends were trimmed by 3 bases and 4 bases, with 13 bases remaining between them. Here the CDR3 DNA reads TGCAGTGCTAGCACAGGAGGTCGGTACGAGCAGTACTTC. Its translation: CSASTGGRYEQYF.

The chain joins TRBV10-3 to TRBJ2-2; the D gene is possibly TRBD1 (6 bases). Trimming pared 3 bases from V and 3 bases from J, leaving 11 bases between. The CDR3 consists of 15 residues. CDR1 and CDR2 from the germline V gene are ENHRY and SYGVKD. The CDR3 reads CAISDSDRYTGELFF. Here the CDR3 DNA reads TGTGCCATCAGTGATTCCGACAGGTACACCGGGGAGCTGTTTTTT.

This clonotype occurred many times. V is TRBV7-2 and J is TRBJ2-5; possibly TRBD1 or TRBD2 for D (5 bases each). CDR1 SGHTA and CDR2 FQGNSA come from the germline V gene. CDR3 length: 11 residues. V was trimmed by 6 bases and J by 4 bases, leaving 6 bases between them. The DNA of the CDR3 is TGTGCCAGCAGGAGGGGAGAGACCCAGTACTTC. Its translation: CASRRGETQYF.

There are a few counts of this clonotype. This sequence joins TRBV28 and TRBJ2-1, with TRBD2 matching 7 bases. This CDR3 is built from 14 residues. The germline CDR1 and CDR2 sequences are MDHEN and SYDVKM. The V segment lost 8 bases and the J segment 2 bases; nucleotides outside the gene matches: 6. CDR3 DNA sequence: TGTGCCAGCCATCTAGCGGAGACCTACAATGAGCAGTTCTTC. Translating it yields CASHLAETYNEQFF.

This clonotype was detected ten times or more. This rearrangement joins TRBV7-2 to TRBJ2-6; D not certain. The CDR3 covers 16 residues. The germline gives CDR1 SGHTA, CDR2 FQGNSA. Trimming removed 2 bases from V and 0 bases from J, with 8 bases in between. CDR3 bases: TGTGCCAGCAGCTTATCTGAGCTCTCTGGGGCCAACGTCCTGACTTTC. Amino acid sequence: CASSLSELSGANVLTF. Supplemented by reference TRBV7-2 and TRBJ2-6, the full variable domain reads GAGVSQSPSNKVTEKGKDVELRCDPISGHTALYWYRQSLGQGLEFLIYFQGNSAPDKSGLPSDRFSAERTGGSVSTLTIQRTQQEDSAVYLCASSLSELSGANVLTFGAGSRLTVL.

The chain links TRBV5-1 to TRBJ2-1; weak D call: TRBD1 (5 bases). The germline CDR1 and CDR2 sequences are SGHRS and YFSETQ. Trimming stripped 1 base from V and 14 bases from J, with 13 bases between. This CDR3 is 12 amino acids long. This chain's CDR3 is CASSLLSGAEFF. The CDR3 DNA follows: TGCGCCAGCAGCTTGTTATCTGGGGCGGAGTTCTTC.

The DNA for the CDR3 is TGTGCCAGCGGTTATGTGGGATGTGGCTACACCTTC. The encoded protein is CASGYVGCGYTF. V and J are TRBV21-1 and TRBJ1-2. TRBV21-1 is an annotated pseudogene. This CDR3 is built from 12 residues.

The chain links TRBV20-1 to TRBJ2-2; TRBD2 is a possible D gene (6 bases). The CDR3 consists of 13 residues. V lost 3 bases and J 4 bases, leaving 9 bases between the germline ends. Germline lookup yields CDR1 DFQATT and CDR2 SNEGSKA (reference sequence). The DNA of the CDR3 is TGCAGTGCTAGTAGGGGAGGCACCGGGGAGCTGTTTTTT. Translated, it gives CSASRGGTGELFF.

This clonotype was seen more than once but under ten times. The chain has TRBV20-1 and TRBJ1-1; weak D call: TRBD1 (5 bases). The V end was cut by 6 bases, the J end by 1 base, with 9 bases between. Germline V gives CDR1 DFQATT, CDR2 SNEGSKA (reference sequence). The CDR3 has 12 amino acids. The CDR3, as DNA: TGCAGTGCGGGACGGGGGAACACTGAAGCTTTCTTT. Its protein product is CSAGRGNTEAFF.

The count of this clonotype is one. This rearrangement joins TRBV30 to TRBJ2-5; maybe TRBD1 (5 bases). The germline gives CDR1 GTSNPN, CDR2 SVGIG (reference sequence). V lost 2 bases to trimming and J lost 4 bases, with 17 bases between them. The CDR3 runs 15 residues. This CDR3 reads CAWSKGTGRLETQYF. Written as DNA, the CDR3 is TGTGCCTGGAGTAAGGGCACAGGACGATTAGAGACCCAGTACTTC. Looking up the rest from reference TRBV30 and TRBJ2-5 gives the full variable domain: SQTIHQWPATLVQPVGSPLSLECTVEGTSNPNLYWYRQAAGRGLQLLFYSVGIGQISSEVPQNLSASRPQDRQFILSSKKLLLSDSGFYLCAWSKGTGRLETQYFGPGTRLLVL.

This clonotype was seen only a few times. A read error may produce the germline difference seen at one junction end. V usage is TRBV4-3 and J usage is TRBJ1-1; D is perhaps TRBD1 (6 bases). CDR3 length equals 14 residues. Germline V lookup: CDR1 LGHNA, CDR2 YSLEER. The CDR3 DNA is TGCGCCAGCAGTCAAGAACAGGGAGACACTGAAGCTTTCTTT. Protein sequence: CASSQEQGDTEAFF.

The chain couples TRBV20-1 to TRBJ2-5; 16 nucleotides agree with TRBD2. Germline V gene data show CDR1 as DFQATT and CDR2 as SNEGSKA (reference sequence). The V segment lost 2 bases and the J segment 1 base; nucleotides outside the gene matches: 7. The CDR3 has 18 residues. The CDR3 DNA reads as TGCAGTGCTAGACCCGCGGGACTAGCGGGAGGGGGCCAAGAGACCCAGTACTTC. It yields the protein CSARPAGLAGGGQETQYF.

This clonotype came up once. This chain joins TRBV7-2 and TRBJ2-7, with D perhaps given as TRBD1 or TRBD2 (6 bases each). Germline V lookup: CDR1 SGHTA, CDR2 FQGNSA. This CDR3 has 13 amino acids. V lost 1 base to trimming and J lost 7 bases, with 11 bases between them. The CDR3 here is CASSLDVGGEQYF. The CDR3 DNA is TGTGCCAGCAGCTTAGACGTAGGGGGGGAGCAGTACTTC.

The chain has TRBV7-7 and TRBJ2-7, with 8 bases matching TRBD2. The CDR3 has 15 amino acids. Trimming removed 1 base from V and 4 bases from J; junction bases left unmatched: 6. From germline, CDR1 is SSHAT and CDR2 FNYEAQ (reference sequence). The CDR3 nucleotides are TGTGCCAGCAGCTTAGGCCCGGGAGGGAAATACGAGCAGTACTTC. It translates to CASSLGPGGKYEQYF.